These 4 T cell receptor beta chains originate from one sample sequenced in a study of blood T cell repertoires in COVID-19. Here immunoSEQ multiplex PCR was the method, and the copy in TCRdb shows in-frame clones only, minus some. The sample has roughly 150,000 clones, around four fifths seen once; the top ten hold around 3.4%. The sequencing input was peripheral blood. These receptors originate from a woman older than 75 with acute or convalescent COVID-19.

V is TRBV11-2 and J is TRBJ2-7; TRBD1 matches at 8 bases. With V trimmed by 3 bases and J by 6 bases, 7 bases remained unmatched. The CDR3 contains 14 residues. Germline V gene data show CDR1 as SGHAT and CDR2 as FQNNGV. The CDR3 reads CASSFFRTGPEQYF. CDR3 DNA: TGTGCCAGCAGCTTCTTCCGGACAGGGCCCGAGCAGTACTTC.

The CDR3 DNA sequence: TGTGCCAGCAGCAGTACGGGGGGCCCCCAAACGCCTTACAATGAGCAGTTCTTC. This gives the protein CASSSTGGPQTPYNEQFF. J is TRBJ2-1 and V is TRBV4-2, with D perhaps TRBD2 (7 bases). Trimming shortened V by 5 bases and J by 4 bases, and 24 bases separated the two germline ends. The CDR3 has 18 amino acids. CDR1 LGHNA and CDR2 YNFKEQ come from the germline V gene.

J is TRBJ2-1 and V is TRBV18, with 10 bases that match TRBD1. Losses at the gene ends were 5 bases for V and 9 bases for J; bases not matched to a gene: 10. CDR3 length equals 15 residues. Germline lookup yields CDR1 KGHSH and CDR2 LQKENI. CDR3: CASSSGTGDLAEQFF. CDR3 DNA: TGTGCCAGCTCATCCGGGACAGGGGATCTTGCTGAGCAGTTCTTC.

The chain uses TRBV5-6 and TRBJ2-1; TRBD1 aligns across 8 bases. This CDR3 has 14 amino acids. Germline V gene sequence: CDR1 SGHDT, CDR2 YYEEEE. The ends lost 5 bases at V and 6 bases at J; junction bases unmatched: 7. The CDR3 sequence: CASSRDRSANEQFF. The CDR3 DNA follows: TGTGCCAGCAGTCGGGACAGGTCGGCCAATGAGCAGTTCTTC.